This TCR beta chain stems from a study of blood T cell repertoires in COVID-19. The table came from immunoSEQ multiplex PCR; TCRdb's copy has only in-frame clones and leaves some out. This table has around 190,000 clones, 65% to 80% appearing once. The germline CDR1 and CDR2 sequences are GTSNPN and SVGIG (reference sequence). The CDR3 length is 15 residues. Trimming shortened V by 3 bases and J by 0 bases, and 13 bases separated the two germline ends. The rearrangement joins TRBV30 to TRBJ2-3; D is uncertain. The sequence was collected from a woman aged 45-60 years with acute or convalescent COVID-19. The sequencing input was peripheral blood. For the CDR3, the DNA is TGTGCCTGGAGGGTTGGCAGGCCTAGCACAGATACGCAGTATTTT. Translation gives CAWRVGRPSTDTQYF.